The entry below gives a single T cell receptor (beta chain) sequence along with its context. This CDR3 region has 13 residues. V gave up 9 bases and J gave up 8 bases, with 16 bases separating them. Germline CDR1 and CDR2: KGHDR and SFDVKD. The sample belongs to a study of blood T cell repertoires in COVID-19. Looking at the study overall: T cells, B-cell-depleted T cells, or PBMCs supplied cDNA or gDNA.

TCRdb's table, derived via immunoSEQ multiplex PCR, lists solely in-frame clones and lacks some. This table holds about 100,000 clones, 80% found once. Input material: peripheral blood. This clonotype was sampled from a woman in her 70s with acute or convalescent COVID-19. J is TRBJ2-1 and V is TRBV24-1; a weak D match, TRBD2 (7 bases). In DNA form, the CDR3 reads TGTGCCACCGCCAGGGAGGGGGGATATGAGCAGTTCTTC. Its protein is CATAREGGYEQFF.